The present T cell receptor (beta chain) was sequenced within a study of CD8+ T cells in alopecia areata. Across the whole study: The drug, tofacitinib, lasted 6 to 18 months, followed by 6 months off drug. Study results and limitations: Under tofacitinib, fewer expanded CD8+ clones appeared among the top 100 scalp clones.

As for treatment: oral pan-JAK inhibitor, 5-10 mg twice daily. Alopecia areata patients had lesional scalp punch biopsies and peripheral blood taken from them. This clone was observed a single time. Its target is unknown. Sequencing templates came from extracted RNA that was reverse transcribed into cDNA. Method: immunoSEQ multiplex PCR; TCRdb's copy keeps in-frame clones and lacks some. Found here are 15,000 to 20,000 clones, 59% of them singletons; the top ten hold approximately 7.6%. Germline-derived CDR1 and CDR2 are SGHTA and FQGNSA. J gave up 7 bases and V 5 bases, and 13 bases lay outside the gene matches. There are 15 residues in the CDR3.

The specimen comprised skin, sampled at week 4, from a patient treated with tofacitinib. This TCR derives from a human donor with alopecia areata. The chain carries TRBV7-2 and TRBJ2-5; 7 bases fit TRBD2. The CDR3 region has the DNA TGTGCCAGCAGCGGGGGGGTAGGGAGCCTAGGGACCCAGTACTTC. Protein product: CASSGGVGSLGTQYF.